This T cell receptor beta chain was sequenced during a study of radiotherapy plus CTLA-4 blockade in lung cancer listed by TCRdb under 2018. In the study overall: Among enrolled patients, 18% had an objective response and 25% to 35% reached disease control. What the research found in general, with its limitations: TCR clones derived from tumors expanded in peripheral blood after treatment with radiotherapy and ipilimumab. The strongest predictors of response, as reported, were early dynamic changes in blood T cell clones along with a rise in serum interferon-beta after radiation.

In regard to this clone: Its antigen remains unidentified. No quality values exist for individual bases; no much larger clone is one base distant.

Focal radiation therapy combined with CTLA-4 blockade (ipilimumab) was tested in patients with chemo-refractory metastatic non-small-cell lung cancer. Libraries came from the immunoSEQ multiplex PCR assay. TCRdb took this table from immuneACCESS and kept in-frame rearrangements with V and J called. Such tables lack part of the clones; where checked against another copy, unresolved V genes explain under half of the gap, and the rest is unexplained. The sample has tens of thousands of clones on record, around four fifths of them singletons. Clones ranked in the top ten supply 3.2% of the sample. CDR1 and CDR2 (LGHNA, YNFKEQ) derive from the germline V gene. The CDR3 measures 16 amino acids from cysteine to phenylalanine. CDR3 DNA only is kept here, 48 bases in frame from base 1. V is reduced by 1 base and J by 8 bases, leaving a spacing of 17 bases between them.

The sequencing used peripheral blood, collected from a patient treated with radiotherapy plus ipilimumab. The source is a human donor with non-small cell lung cancer who had a partial response to radiotherapy plus ipilimumab. The chain joins TRBV4-2 to TRBJ2-2; the D region possibly corresponds to TRBD2 (5 bases align). The sequence in DNA is TGTGCCAGCAGCCAAGGAGCTAGCTTTGGGATAGGGGAGCTGTTTTTT. The resulting protein is CASSQGASFGIGELFF.